A single sample is the source of the 16 T cell receptor beta chains below, sequenced in a study of Ad26.COV2.S vaccination and SARS-CoV-2 variants. Specified treatment: some 20 received Ad26.COV2.S at low or high dose, single or two shots; about 5 received placebo; per-sample allocation not given. Samples analyzed were those drawn on day 63 after the first vaccine or placebo injection. Assay used: immunoSEQ multiplex PCR; TCRdb lists only in-frame clones, some missing. The sample records about 400,000 clones, about 88% being singletons. Source: peripheral blood, taken in a trial of Ad26.COV2.S vaccine versus placebo. The receptors originated from a person aged 18-65 years who received the Ad26.COV2.S COVID-19 vaccine or a placebo.

The chain has TRBV4-1 and TRBJ2-2; tentatively, D is TRBD1 or TRBD2 (5 bases each). CDR3 size: 16 residues. V shed 0 bases and J shed 1 base, with 9 bases lying between them. CDR1 MGHRA and CDR2 YSYEKL come from the germline V gene. The CDR3 region has the DNA TGCGCCAGCAGCCAAGAAGAGGGGATGAACACCGGGGAGCTGTTTTTT. Translated: CASSQEEGMNTGELFF.

V gene TRBV28 combines with J gene TRBJ1-3; D remains ambiguous. The CDR3 runs 11 residues. Germline values: CDR1 MDHEN, CDR2 SYDVKM. The CDR3 is CASRGSNTIYF. The CDR3, as DNA: TGTGCGTCCCGCGGGTCAAACACCATATATTTT.

V gene TRBV28 combines with J gene TRBJ2-5, with D perhaps TRBD2 (5 bases). CDR1 is MDHEN, CDR2 SYDVKM, per germline. This CDR3 has 14 residues. V was trimmed by 5 bases and J by 4 bases, leaving 14 bases between them. The CDR3 is CASSPGPAGETQYF. CDR3 DNA sequence: TGTGCCAGCAGTCCGGGTCCCGCGGGAGAGACCCAGTACTTC.

The chain carries TRBV25-1 and TRBJ2-7; TRBD1 agrees at 7 bases. V lost 6 bases to trimming and J lost 6 bases; unmatched junction nucleotides: 8. This CDR3 is 13 amino acids long. CDR1 MGHDK and CDR2 SYGVNS come from the germline V gene. The CDR3 sequence is CASSLTGVGEQYF. CDR3 in DNA: TGTGCCAGCAGCCTAACAGGGGTCGGCGAGCAGTACTTC.

The CDR3 here is CASSVALTRGEKLFF. In DNA form, the CDR3 reads TGTGCCAGCAGCGTAGCCTTAACTCGGGGTGAAAAACTGTTTTTT. The chain links TRBV9 to TRBJ1-4, with D unclear. The germline gives CDR1 SGDLS, CDR2 YYNGEE. This CDR3 contains 15 residues. V lost 0 bases, J lost 7 bases, and 13 bases lay in between.

The CDR3 reads CASGLNGGGPRETQYF. CDR3 bases: TGTGCTAGTGGTCTAAACGGGGGAGGGCCGAGGGAGACCCAGTACTTC. This chain connects TRBV12-5 to TRBJ2-5; TRBD2 matches at 7 bases. With V trimmed by 5 bases and J by 5 bases, 14 bases remained unmatched. The CDR3 is made up of 16 amino acids. The germline V gene encodes CDR1 LGHNT and CDR2 FRNRAP.

The chain carries TRBV7-9 and TRBJ2-1; 12 nucleotides align to TRBD1. With 0 bases clipped from V and 8 bases from J, the junction kept 5 bases outside the gene matches. CDR1 is SEHNR, CDR2 FQNEAQ, per germline (reference sequence). CDR3 length: 16 residues. The CDR3 spells CASSLARGQGAYEQFF. Here the CDR3 DNA reads TGTGCCAGCAGCTTAGCGAGGGGACAGGGGGCTTATGAGCAGTTCTTC.

The chain links TRBV11-2 to TRBJ2-1; maybe TRBD2 (5 bases). Germline assignment: CDR1 SGHAT and CDR2 FQNNGV. This CDR3 has 14 amino acids. Trimming shortened V by 5 bases and J by 5 bases, and 13 bases separated the two germline ends. The DNA of the CDR3 is TGTGCCAGCAGCCCACGGCTAGCTGACAATGAGCAGTTCTTC. Its translation is CASSPRLADNEQFF.

The chain carries TRBV7-2 and TRBJ2-5; 9 bases map to TRBD2. This CDR3 has 14 amino acids. The ends lost 5 bases at V and 6 bases at J; junction bases unmatched: 7. Germline loops: CDR1 SGHTA, CDR2 FQGNSA. CDR3 protein: CASSLGTSWQTQYF. CDR3 DNA sequence: TGTGCCAGCAGCCTCGGGACTAGCTGGCAGACCCAGTACTTC. The full variable domain, rest sourced from reference TRBV7-2 and TRBJ2-5, is GAGVSQSPSNKVTEKGKDVELRCDPISGHTALYWYRQSLGQGLEFLIYFQGNSAPDKSGLPSDRFSAERTGGSVSTLTIQRTQQEDSAVYLCASSLGTSWQTQYFGPGTRLLVL.

This chain connects TRBV6-4 to TRBJ2-3, with 7 bases fitting TRBD2. V shed 6 bases, J shed 1 base, and the junction held 13 bases outside the gene matches. This CDR3 has 17 residues. Germline-derived CDR1 and CDR2 are MRHNA and SNTAGT. CDR3 coding DNA: TGTGCCAGCAGCCTCCGGGACCCGGGGGGTGGCACAGATACGCAGTATTTT. It specifies CASSLRDPGGGTDTQYF.

The genes are TRBV15 and TRBJ2-1, with D uncertain. Germline CDR1 LNHNV, CDR2 YYDKDF (reference sequence). Trimming cost V 1 base and J 6 bases, with 4 bases left between them. CDR3 length: 12 residues. The CDR3 sequence is CATSRGGNEQFF. CDR3 in DNA: TGTGCCACCAGCAGAGGAGGCAATGAGCAGTTCTTC.

The V and J genes are TRBV20-1 and TRBJ1-2; D gene unclear. Germline values: CDR1 DFQATT, CDR2 SNEGSKA (reference sequence). The ends were cut back, 1 base at V and 7 bases at J, with 4 bases in the middle. The CDR3 covers 10 residues. CDR3 amino acids: CSARVGGYTF. Here the CDR3 DNA reads TGCAGTGCTAGAGTAGGTGGCTACACCTTC.

The rearrangement uses TRBV5-1 and TRBJ2-7; TRBD2 aligns across 7 bases. Germline lookup yields CDR1 SGHRS and CDR2 YFSETQ. The trim removed 0 bases at V and 2 bases at J, leaving 11 bases unmatched. CDR3 length: 17 residues. In DNA form, the CDR3 reads TGCGCCAGCAGCTTGGCCTCGAGCAGCGGGATAACCTACGAGCAGTACTTC. Its translation is CASSLASSSGITYEQYF.

The chain carries TRBV11-3 and TRBJ2-7; D ambiguous. CDR1 is SGHNT and CDR2 is YENEEA in the germline V gene. Trimming shortened V by 8 bases and J by 6 bases, and 17 bases separated the two germline ends. The length of the CDR3 is 13 residues. This chain's CDR3 is CASSPVGDGEQYF. CDR3 coding DNA: TGTGCCAGCTCCCCGGTGGGTGATGGCGAGCAGTACTTC.

The V call is TRBV28, the J call TRBJ1-6; TRBD1 aligns across 9 bases. The germline V gene encodes CDR1 MDHEN and CDR2 SYDVKM. V gave up 6 bases and J gave up 3 bases; unmatched junction bases: 0. The CDR3 loop spans 14 amino acids. The CDR3 nucleotides read TGTGCCAGCAGGGGACAGGGCTATAATTCACCCCTCCACTTT. It codes for CASRGQGYNSPLHF.

The rearrangement links TRBV7-3 to TRBJ2-1; D may be TRBD1 or TRBD2 (5 bases each). Deletions cut 5 bases from V and 9 bases from J, with 14 bases between. Germline V gene lookup returns CDR1 SGHTA and CDR2 FQGTGA. The CDR3 covers 13 residues. The CDR3 nucleotides read TGTGCCAGCAGCCGGGACGTGGTGGGTGAGCAGTTCTTC. Protein product: CASSRDVVGEQFF. Together with reference TRBV7-3 and TRBJ2-1, the CDR3 gives the full variable domain: GAGVSQTPSNKVTEKGKYVELRCDPISGHTALYWYRQSLGQGPEFLIYFQGTGAADDSGLPNDRFFAVRPEGSVSTLKIQRTERGDSAVYLCASSRDVVGEQFFGPGTRLTVL.